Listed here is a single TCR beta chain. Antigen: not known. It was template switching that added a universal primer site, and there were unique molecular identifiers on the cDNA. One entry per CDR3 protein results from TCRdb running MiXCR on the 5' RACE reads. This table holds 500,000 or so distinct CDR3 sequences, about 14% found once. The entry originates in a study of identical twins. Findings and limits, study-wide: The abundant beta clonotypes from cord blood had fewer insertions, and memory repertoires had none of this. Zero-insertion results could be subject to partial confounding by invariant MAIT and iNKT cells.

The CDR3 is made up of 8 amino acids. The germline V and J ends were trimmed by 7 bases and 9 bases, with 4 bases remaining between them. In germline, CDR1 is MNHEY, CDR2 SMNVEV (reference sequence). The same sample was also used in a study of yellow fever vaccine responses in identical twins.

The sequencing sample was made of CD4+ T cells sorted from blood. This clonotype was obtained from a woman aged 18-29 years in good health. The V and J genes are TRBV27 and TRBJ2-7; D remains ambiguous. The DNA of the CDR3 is TGTGCCAGCATCGGGCAGTACTTC. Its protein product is CASIGQYF.